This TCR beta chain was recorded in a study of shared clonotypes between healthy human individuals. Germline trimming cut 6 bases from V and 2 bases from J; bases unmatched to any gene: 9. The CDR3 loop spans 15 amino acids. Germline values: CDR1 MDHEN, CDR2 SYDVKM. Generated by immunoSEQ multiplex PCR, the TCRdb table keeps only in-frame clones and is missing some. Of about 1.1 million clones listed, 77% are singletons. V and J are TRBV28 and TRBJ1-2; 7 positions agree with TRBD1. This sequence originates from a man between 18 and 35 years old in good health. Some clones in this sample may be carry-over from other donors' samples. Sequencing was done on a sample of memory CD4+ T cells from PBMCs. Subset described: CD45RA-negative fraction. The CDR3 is CASRTGGTVNYGYTF. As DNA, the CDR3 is TGTGCCAGCAGGACGGGCGGGACAGTCAACTATGGCTACACCTTC.